A single sample is the source of the 9 T cell receptor beta chains below, sequenced in a study of CDR3 diversity in severe acne. From the PCR reads, TCRdb called clonotypes with MiXCR, one entry per CDR3 protein. Of some 84,000 distinct CDR3 sequences in the sample, 45% to 55% were seen once. Sequencing used blood. These receptors were taken from a male donor in good health, serving as a control.

This clonotype was detected a few times. The chain carries TRBV10-1 and TRBJ2-1; 13 positions agree with TRBD2. CDR3 length: 15 residues. Trimming took 3 bases from V and 10 from J; bases not matched to a gene: 6. Germline V CDR1 and CDR2: WNHNN, SYGVQD (reference sequence). The CDR3 protein is CASSELLAGGEEQFF. For the CDR3, the DNA is TGCGCCAGCAGTGAACTACTAGCGGGAGGGGAGGAGCAGTTCTTC.

By share, this clonotype ranks as medium-sized (0.01 to 0.1%). A much bigger clone sits one base away, suggesting this may be a read error. The rearrangement links TRBV20-1 to TRBJ1-6, with D perhaps TRBD1 (6 bases). CDR3 size: 14 residues. In germline, CDR1 is DFQATT, CDR2 SNEGSKA (reference sequence). CDR3 region: CSASSGEGSSPFHF. CDR3 DNA: TGCAGTGCTAGCTCAGGGGAGGGTAGTTCACCCTTCCACTTT.

To note about this clonotype: Being one base from a much bigger clone, this may be a read error. The rearrangement links TRBV6-5 to TRBJ2-7; 11 bases agree with TRBD2. Germline V CDR1 and CDR2: MNHEY, SVGAGI. The CDR3 length is 15 residues. For the CDR3, the DNA is TGTGCCATCAGTCTATTAGCGGGGGGGCCAGGCGAGCAGTACTTC. It yields the protein CAISLLAGGPGEQYF.

For this clonotype: A single base separates this from a much larger clone, so it may be a read error. The chain combines TRBV11-2 with TRBJ1-4; possibly TRBD1 for D (6 bases). The CDR3 spans 12 residues. Per germline, CDR1 SGHAT and CDR2 FQNNGV. Trimming cost V 2 bases and J 13 bases, with 11 bases left between them. The CDR3 nucleotides are TGTGCCAGCAGCTTAAAGGGGGAAGGACTGTTTTTT. This codes for CASSLKGEGLFF.

The chain has TRBV5-1 and TRBJ1-2, with 7 bases lining up with TRBD1. With V trimmed by 3 bases and J by 4 bases, 3 bases remained unmatched. The V gene's germline CDR1 is SGHRS and CDR2 YFSETQ. The CDR3 has 13 residues. Here the CDR3 reads CASSYEGAYGYTF. The CDR3 bases are TGCGCCAGCAGCTACGAGGGGGCCTATGGCTACACCTTC.

Ten or more counts support this clonotype. V usage is TRBV6-1 and J usage is TRBJ1-1, with D unclear. V dropped 6 bases and J dropped 1 base, with 12 bases sitting between them. Germline V CDR1 and CDR2: MNHNS, SASEGT. The CDR3 length is 14 residues. CDR3 nucleotides: TGTGCCAGCAGGAGGGTCCCAGGGAACACTGAAGCTTTCTTT. Protein product: CASRRVPGNTEAFF.

This clonotype was observed a single time. A much larger clone lies one base from this, so it may be a read error. The J gene is TRBJ1-2, the V gene TRBV29-1; 7 nucleotides agree with TRBD1. This CDR3 has 15 amino acids. Germline CDR1 SQVTM, CDR2 ANQGSEA. Unmatched junction bases numbered 8, after V lost 2 bases and J lost 2 bases. The CDR3 loop is CSVERRAGGNYGYTF. In DNA form, the CDR3 reads TGCAGCGTTGAACGACGGGCAGGGGGGAACTATGGCTACACCTTC.

J is TRBJ2-3 and V is TRBV7-6; D gene ambiguous. Trimming shortened V by 1 base and J by 6 bases, and 14 bases separated the two germline ends. Germline CDR1 SGHVS, CDR2 FNYEAQ. There are 15 residues in the CDR3. CDR3 amino acids: CASSLGIHPPDTQYF. The CDR3 DNA sequence: TGTGCCAGCAGCTTAGGGATCCATCCGCCGGATACGCAGTATTTT.

CDR3 sequence reads: CASSLTTRGYYNEQFF. The DNA of the CDR3 is TGTGCCAGCAGCTTAACGACGCGGGGGTACTACAATGAGCAGTTCTTC. This rearrangement joins TRBV7-3 to TRBJ2-1; 7 bases match TRBD2. CDR3 length: 16 amino acids. Germline CDR1 SGHTA, CDR2 FQGTGA. Losses at the gene ends were 0 bases for V and 3 bases for J; bases not matched to a gene: 5.